This TCR beta chain was identified during a study of T-cell memory formation after mild COVID-19. TCRdb called the 5' RACE reads again in MiXCR, with one record for every CDR3 protein. The data contain around 390,000 distinct CDR3 sequences, 16% of them singletons. V dropped 0 bases and J dropped 1 base, with 18 bases sitting between them. The CDR3 is 18 amino acids. The germline CDR1 and CDR2 sequences are SGHDT and YYEEEE. In its sample, this clonotype was seen many times. The TCR was taken from a man aged 18 to 29 who had mild COVID-19 (a few samples of this study predate the infection). Cell type and time point are not known. Sample: PBMCs or a T cell subset sorted from them (not recorded which). J is TRBJ2-3 and V is TRBV5-6; D is possibly TRBD2 (5 bases). CDR3 sequence reads: CASSLGPPEDWGTDTQYF. CDR3 bases: TGTGCCAGCAGCTTGGGTCCCCCCGAGGACTGGGGCACAGATACGCAGTATTTT.